The 16 T cell receptor beta chains in this list originate from one sample, sequenced in a study of cytomegalovirus exposure and HLA in healthy donors. With 60 Vbeta and 13 Jbeta primers, the PCR was carried out. Here immunoSEQ multiplex PCR was the method, and the copy in TCRdb shows in-frame clones only, minus some. Among under 200,000 clones listed, 60% to 85% were seen once. The sequencing input was PBMCs. The receptors derive from a man in his fifties in good health and CMV-seropositive.

This rearrangement joins TRBV7-9 to TRBJ2-6; 8 bases line up with TRBD2. Germline trimming cut 2 bases from V and 2 bases from J; bases unmatched to any gene: 5. The CDR3 length is 17 residues. The germline V gene has CDR1 SEHNR and CDR2 FQNEAQ (reference sequence). CDR3 residues: CASSLSHSGTGANVLTF. The DNA for the CDR3 is TGTGCCAGCAGCTTAAGTCATAGCGGGACTGGGGCCAACGTCCTGACTTTC.

This chain uses TRBV4-1 with TRBJ2-7; 14 nucleotides match TRBD2. Germline CDR1 MGHRA, CDR2 YSYEKL. The V gene end was trimmed by 0 bases and the J gene end by 3 bases; junction bases not matched to a gene: 1. The CDR3 runs to 16 residues. The CDR3 region has the DNA TGCGCCAGCAGCCAAGAAGGACTAGCGGGGGGCTACGAGCAGTACTTC. Residues: CASSQEGLAGGYEQYF.

The chain carries TRBV28 and TRBJ1-6; no reliable D call. Deletions cut 4 bases from V and 4 bases from J, with 11 bases between. CDR3 length: 15 amino acids. Germline assignment: CDR1 MDHEN and CDR2 SYDVKM. CDR3 in amino acids: CASSSPQAYNSPLHF. CDR3 nucleotide sequence: TGTGCCAGCAGTTCCCCCCAAGCGTATAATTCACCCCTCCACTTT.

This clone was seen once. The J gene is TRBJ2-7, the V gene TRBV12-1; the D segment call TRBD1 is taken from the table without a DNA check. TRBV12-1 is annotated as a pseudogene. This CDR3 comprises 16 residues. DNA for the CDR3: TGTGCCAGCAGCAGCCGGACAGGCGCCCGCGCCTACGAGCAGTACTTC. It specifies CASSSRTGARAYEQYF.

The chain links TRBV19 to TRBJ2-7; weak D call: TRBD2 (6 bases). Germline assignment: CDR1 LNHDA and CDR2 SQIVND (reference sequence). V was clipped by 3 bases and J by 2 bases, with 11 bases between them. CDR3 length: 14 amino acids. The chain's CDR3 is CASSIARGTYEQYF. The CDR3 DNA reads TGTGCCAGTAGTATTGCTCGGGGGACCTACGAGCAGTACTTC.

The rearrangement uses TRBV6-5 and TRBJ1-2, with 8 bases lining up with TRBD1. Looked up from germline, CDR1 is MNHEY and CDR2 is SVGAGI. This CDR3 region has 15 residues. J was trimmed by 4 bases and V by 4 bases; bases with no gene match: 8. CDR3 nucleotide sequence: TGTGCCAGCAGTTCGATATTGGACAGGGCCTATGGCTACACCTTC. This codes for CASSSILDRAYGYTF.

The rearrangement links TRBV5-1 to TRBJ1-3; 8 bases fit TRBD1. From germline, CDR1 is SGHRS and CDR2 YFSETQ. V lost 4 bases and J lost 4; bases outside the gene matches: 4. The CDR3 length is 14 residues. The CDR3 loop is CASSPDREGNTIYF. The CDR3 DNA sequence: TGCGCCAGCAGCCCGGACAGGGAAGGAAACACCATATATTTT.

V usage is TRBV5-4 and J usage is TRBJ2-7; 11 nucleotides line up with TRBD2. Germline V gene data show CDR1 as SGHNT and CDR2 as YYREEE (reference sequence). Trimming at V came to 5 bases and at J to 2 bases, leaving 6 bases not matched to a gene. There are 15 residues in the CDR3. CDR3 DNA: TGTGCCAGCAGTTCCCCTAGCGGGGGGCCCTACGAGCAGTACTTC. This sequence encodes CASSSPSGGPYEQYF.

The chain has TRBV27 and TRBJ2-7, with 8 bases matching TRBD1. Germline V gene lookup returns CDR1 MNHEY and CDR2 SMNVEV (reference sequence). The CDR3 spans 14 residues. The trim removed 7 bases at V and 1 base at J, leaving 6 bases unmatched. The CDR3 is CASTPGQGSYEQYF. The CDR3 DNA reads as TGTGCCAGCACCCCTGGACAGGGTTCCTACGAGCAGTACTTC.

This chain connects TRBV7-7 to TRBJ2-5, with D possibly TRBD2 on 5 matching bases. Trimming took 2 bases from V and 3 from J, leaving 10 bases between them. The CDR3 spans 14 residues. Per germline, CDR1 SSHAT and CDR2 FNYEAQ (reference sequence). The CDR3, as DNA: TGTGCCAGCAGCTTACACGAGGGCAAAGAGACCCAGTACTTC. Its protein is CASSLHEGKETQYF. Looking up the rest from reference TRBV7-7 and TRBJ2-5 gives the full variable domain: GAGVSQSPRYKVTKRGQDVTLRCDPISSHATLYWYQQALGQGPEFLTYFNYEAQPDKSGLPSDRFSAERPEGSISTLTIQRTEQRDSAMYRCASSLHEGKETQYFGPGTRLLVL.

V is TRBV29-1 and J is TRBJ2-3; 10 bases are shared with TRBD1. The V segment lost 7 bases and the J segment 3 bases; nucleotides outside the gene matches: 4. Germline V lookup: CDR1 SQVTM, CDR2 ANQGSEA. This CDR3 is 13 amino acids long. In nucleotides, the CDR3 is TGCAGCGGGGGACAGGGGATGACAGATACGCAGTATTTT. As protein: CSGGQGMTDTQYF.

A word on this clone: This specimen includes other DNA sequences encoding the same CDR3. The chain carries TRBV9 and TRBJ1-1; 7 bases are a match to TRBD1. The germline V gene encodes CDR1 SGDLS and CDR2 YYNGEE. The CDR3 loop spans 13 amino acids. J was trimmed by 4 bases and V by 1 base; bases with no gene match: 1. CDR3 residues: CASSVQGGTEAFF. The CDR3 DNA sequence: TGTGCCAGCAGCGTACAGGGGGGCACTGAAGCTTTCTTT.

The rearrangement links TRBV5-4 to TRBJ2-3; 7 nucleotides agree with TRBD2. This CDR3 contains 16 residues. Germline V gene data show CDR1 as SGHNT and CDR2 as YYREEE (reference sequence). V gave up 5 bases and J gave up 2 bases; unmatched junction bases: 11. The CDR3 protein is CASSSALSGITDTQYF. The CDR3 DNA reads TGTGCCAGCAGTTCGGCCCTGAGCGGGATCACAGATACGCAGTATTTT.

J is TRBJ2-5 and V is TRBV7-9; 13 bases align to TRBD2. From germline, CDR1 is SEHNR and CDR2 FQNEAQ (reference sequence). V lost 4 bases to trimming and J lost 4 bases; unmatched junction nucleotides: 6. The CDR3 sequence is 16 residues long. The CDR3 nucleotides are TGTGCCAGCAGCTCAACTAGCGGGGGGGGCGGAGAGACCCAGTACTTC. It specifies CASSSTSGGGGETQYF.

This sequence joins TRBV30 and TRBJ2-7, with 8 positions matching TRBD2. CDR1 and CDR2 (germline): GTSNPN, SVGIG (reference sequence). CDR3 length equals 16 residues. Germline trimming cut 0 bases from V and 0 bases from J; bases unmatched to any gene: 7. Here the CDR3 DNA reads TGTGCCTGGAGTGTACTTGGAAGCGGGAGCTCCTACGAGCAGTACTTC. It yields the protein CAWSVLGSGSSYEQYF.

The chain uses TRBV7-2 and TRBJ2-7; D is undetermined. V gave up 1 base and J gave up 0 bases, with 10 bases separating them. This CDR3 contains 15 residues. Germline V lookup: CDR1 SGHTA, CDR2 FQGNSA. CDR3 loop: CASSLVAGSSYEQYF. DNA of the CDR3: TGTGCCAGCAGCTTAGTGGCCGGGTCCTCCTACGAGCAGTACTTC.